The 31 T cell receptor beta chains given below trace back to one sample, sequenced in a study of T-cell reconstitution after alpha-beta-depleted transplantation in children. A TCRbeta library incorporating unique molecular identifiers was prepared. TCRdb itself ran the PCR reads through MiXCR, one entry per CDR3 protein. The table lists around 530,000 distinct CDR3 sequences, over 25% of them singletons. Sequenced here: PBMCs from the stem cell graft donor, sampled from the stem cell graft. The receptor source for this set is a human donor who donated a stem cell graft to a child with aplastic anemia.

The CDR3, as DNA: TGCGCCAGCAGCTTGGCGGCCCGGGATAGAGCTGACTATGGCTACACCTTC. Protein: CASSLAARDRADYGYTF. The chain combines TRBV5-1 with TRBJ1-2; no clear D. In germline, CDR1 is SGHRS, CDR2 YFSETQ. This CDR3 is built from 17 residues. Trimming removed 0 bases at V and 3 bases at J, with 18 bases between.

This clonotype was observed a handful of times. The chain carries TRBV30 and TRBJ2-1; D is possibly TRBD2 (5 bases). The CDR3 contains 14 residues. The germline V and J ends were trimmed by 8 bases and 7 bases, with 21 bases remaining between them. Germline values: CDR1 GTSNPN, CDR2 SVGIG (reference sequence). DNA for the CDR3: TGTGCCGTGACCTCCTTTGAGAGGACTAATGAGCAGTTCTTC. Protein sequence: CAVTSFERTNEQFF.

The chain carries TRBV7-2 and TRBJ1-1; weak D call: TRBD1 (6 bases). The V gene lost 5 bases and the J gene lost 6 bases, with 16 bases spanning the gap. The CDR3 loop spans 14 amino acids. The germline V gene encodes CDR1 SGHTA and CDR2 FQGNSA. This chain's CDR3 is CASSPRQGMSEAFF. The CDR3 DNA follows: TGTGCCAGCAGCCCGAGGCAGGGGATGTCTGAAGCTTTCTTT.

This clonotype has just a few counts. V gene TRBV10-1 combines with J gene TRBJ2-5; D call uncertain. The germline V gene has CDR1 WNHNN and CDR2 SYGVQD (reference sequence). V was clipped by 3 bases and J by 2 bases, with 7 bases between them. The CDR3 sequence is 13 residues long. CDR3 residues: CASSDSLQETQYF. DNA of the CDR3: TGCGCCAGCAGTGATTCGTTGCAAGAGACCCAGTACTTC.

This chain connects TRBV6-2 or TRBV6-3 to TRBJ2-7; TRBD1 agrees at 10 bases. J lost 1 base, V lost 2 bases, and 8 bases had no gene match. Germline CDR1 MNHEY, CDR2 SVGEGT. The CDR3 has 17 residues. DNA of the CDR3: TGTGCCAGCAGTTACACACTCGACAGGGGGCGATCCTACGAGCAGTACGTC. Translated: CASSYTLDRGRSYEQYV.

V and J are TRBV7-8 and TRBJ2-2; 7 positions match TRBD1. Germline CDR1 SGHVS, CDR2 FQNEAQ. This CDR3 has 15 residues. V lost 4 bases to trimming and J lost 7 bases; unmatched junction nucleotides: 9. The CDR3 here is CASSYLGQDRGELFF. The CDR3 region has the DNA TGTGCCAGCAGCTACCTCGGACAGGACCGCGGGGAGCTGTTTTTT.

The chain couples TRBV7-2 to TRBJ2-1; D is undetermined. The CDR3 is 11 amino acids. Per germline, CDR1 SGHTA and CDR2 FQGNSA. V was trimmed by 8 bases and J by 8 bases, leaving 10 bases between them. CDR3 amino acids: CASSQLHEQFF. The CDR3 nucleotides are TGTGCCAGCTCCCAGCTCCATGAGCAGTTCTTC.

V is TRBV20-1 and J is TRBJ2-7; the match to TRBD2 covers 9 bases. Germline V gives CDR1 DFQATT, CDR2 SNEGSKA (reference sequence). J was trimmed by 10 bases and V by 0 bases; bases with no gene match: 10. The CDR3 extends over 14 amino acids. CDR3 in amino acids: CSARELAGTGNQYF. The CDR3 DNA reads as TGCAGTGCTAGAGAGCTAGCGGGGACGGGGAATCAGTACTTC.

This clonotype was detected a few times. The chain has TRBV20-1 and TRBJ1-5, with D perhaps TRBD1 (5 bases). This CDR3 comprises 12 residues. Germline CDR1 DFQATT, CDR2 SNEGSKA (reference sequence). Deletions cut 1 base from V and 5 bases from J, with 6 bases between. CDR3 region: CSARGGDQPQHF. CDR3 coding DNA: TGCAGTGCTAGAGGAGGGGATCAGCCCCAGCATTTT.

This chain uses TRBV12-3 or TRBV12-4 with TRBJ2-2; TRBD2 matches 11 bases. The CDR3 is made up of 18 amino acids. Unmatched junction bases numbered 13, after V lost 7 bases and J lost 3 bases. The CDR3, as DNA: TGTGCCAGCACCCCGAGCGTTAGCGGGAGGGCCCACACCGGGGAGCTGTTTTTT. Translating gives CASTPSVSGRAHTGELFF.

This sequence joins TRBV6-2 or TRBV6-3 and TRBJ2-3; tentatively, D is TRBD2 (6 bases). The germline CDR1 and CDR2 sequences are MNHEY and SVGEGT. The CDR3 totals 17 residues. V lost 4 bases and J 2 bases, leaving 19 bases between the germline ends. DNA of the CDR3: TGTGCCAGCAGTTGCTCGAGCATAGGGGACTTCACAGATACGCAGTATTTT. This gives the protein CASSCSSIGDFTDTQYF.

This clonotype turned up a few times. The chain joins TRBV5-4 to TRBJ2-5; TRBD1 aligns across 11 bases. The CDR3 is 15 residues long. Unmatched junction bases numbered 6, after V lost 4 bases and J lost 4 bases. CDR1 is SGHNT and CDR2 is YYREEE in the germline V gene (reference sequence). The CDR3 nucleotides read TGTGCCAGCAGCAGGGGACAGGGGGGTGGAGAGACCCAGTACTTC. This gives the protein CASSRGQGGGETQYF.

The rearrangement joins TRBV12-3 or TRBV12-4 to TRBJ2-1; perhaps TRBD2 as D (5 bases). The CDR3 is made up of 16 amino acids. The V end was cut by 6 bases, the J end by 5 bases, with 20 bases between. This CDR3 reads CASRGGRGLGDNEQFF. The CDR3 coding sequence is TGTGCCAGCAGGGGTGGCCGGGGTTTGGGAGACAATGAGCAGTTCTTC.

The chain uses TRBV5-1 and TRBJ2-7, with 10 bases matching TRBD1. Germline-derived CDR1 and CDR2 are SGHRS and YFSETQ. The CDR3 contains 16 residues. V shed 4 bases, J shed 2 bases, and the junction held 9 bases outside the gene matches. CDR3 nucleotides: TGCGCCAGCAGCAACCAACCTGGACAGGGGGCCTACGAGCAGTACTTC. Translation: CASSNQPGQGAYEQYF.

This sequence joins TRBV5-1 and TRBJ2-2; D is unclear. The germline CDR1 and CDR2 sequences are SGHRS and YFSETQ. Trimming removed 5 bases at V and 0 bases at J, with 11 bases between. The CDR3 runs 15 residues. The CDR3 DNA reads TGCGCCAGCAGGCTTCCGGTGGCGAACACCGGGGAGCTGTTTTTT. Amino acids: CASRLPVANTGELFF.

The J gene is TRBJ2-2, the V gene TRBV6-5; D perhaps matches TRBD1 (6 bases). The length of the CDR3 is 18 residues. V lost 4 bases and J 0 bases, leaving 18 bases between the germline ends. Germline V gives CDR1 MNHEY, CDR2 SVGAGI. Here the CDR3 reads CASSSIGQQLANTGELFF. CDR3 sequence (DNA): TGTGCCAGCAGTTCCATAGGACAGCAGTTAGCGAACACCGGGGAGCTGTTTTTT.

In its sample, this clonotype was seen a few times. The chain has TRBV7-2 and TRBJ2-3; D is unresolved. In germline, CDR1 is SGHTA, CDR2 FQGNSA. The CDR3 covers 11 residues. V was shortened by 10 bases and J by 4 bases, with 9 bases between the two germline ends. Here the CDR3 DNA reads TGTGCCACCTTCTCGGCAGATACGCAGTATTTT. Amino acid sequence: CATFSADTQYF.

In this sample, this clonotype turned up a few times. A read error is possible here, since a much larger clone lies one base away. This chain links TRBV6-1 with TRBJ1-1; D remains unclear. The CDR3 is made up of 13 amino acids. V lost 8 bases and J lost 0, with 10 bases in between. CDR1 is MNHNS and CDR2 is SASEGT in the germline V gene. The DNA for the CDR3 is TGTGCCAGCGCACCGGGATTGAACACTGAAGCTTTCTTT. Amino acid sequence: CASAPGLNTEAFF.

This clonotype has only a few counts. CDR3 bases: TGCAGCGCCCGAAGAGAGGGGTATGAGACCCAGTACTTC. Residues: CSARREGYETQYF. The chain joins TRBV29-1 to TRBJ2-5; D could derive from TRBD1 or TRBD2 (5 bases each). The CDR3 consists of 13 residues. Germline V gene data show CDR1 as SQVTM and CDR2 as ANQGSEA. V lost 7 bases and J 5 bases, leaving 17 bases between the germline ends.

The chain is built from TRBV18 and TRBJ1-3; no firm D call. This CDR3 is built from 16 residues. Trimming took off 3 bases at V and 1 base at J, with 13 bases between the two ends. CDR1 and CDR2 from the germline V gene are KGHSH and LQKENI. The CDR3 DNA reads TGTGCCAGCTCACCCCGGGATCTTAAATCTGGAAACACCATATATTTT. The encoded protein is CASSPRDLKSGNTIYF.

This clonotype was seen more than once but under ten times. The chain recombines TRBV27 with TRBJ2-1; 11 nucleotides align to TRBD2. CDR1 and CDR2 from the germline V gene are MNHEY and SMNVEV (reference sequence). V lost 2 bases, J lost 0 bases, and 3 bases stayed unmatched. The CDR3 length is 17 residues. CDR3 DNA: TGTGCCAGCAGTTTAAGGGGACTAGCGGTCTCCTACAATGAGCAGTTCTTC. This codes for CASSLRGLAVSYNEQFF.

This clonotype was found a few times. The CDR3 region has the DNA TGTGCCAGCAGCTTGTTCGGACTTTCTACTTACAATGAGCAGTTCTTC. Translated, it gives CASSLFGLSTYNEQFF. The V and J genes are TRBV5-6 and TRBJ2-1, with D maybe TRBD2 (5 bases). V was trimmed by 1 base and J by 4 bases, leaving 15 bases between them. CDR1 is SGHDT and CDR2 is YYEEEE in the germline V gene. The CDR3 runs to 16 residues.

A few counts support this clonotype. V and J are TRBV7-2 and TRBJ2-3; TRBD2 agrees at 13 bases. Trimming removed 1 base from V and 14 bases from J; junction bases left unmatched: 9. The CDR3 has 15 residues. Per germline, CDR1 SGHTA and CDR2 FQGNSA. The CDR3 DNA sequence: TGTGCCAGCAGCTTAGATGGGACTAGCGGGAAGACTGTGTATTTT. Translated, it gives CASSLDGTSGKTVYF. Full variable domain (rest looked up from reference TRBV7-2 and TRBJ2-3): GAGVSQSPSNKVTEKGKDVELRCDPISGHTALYWYRQSLGQGLEFLIYFQGNSAPDKSGLPSDRFSAERTGGSVSTLTIQRTQQEDSAVYLCASSLDGTSGKTVYFGPGTRLTVL.

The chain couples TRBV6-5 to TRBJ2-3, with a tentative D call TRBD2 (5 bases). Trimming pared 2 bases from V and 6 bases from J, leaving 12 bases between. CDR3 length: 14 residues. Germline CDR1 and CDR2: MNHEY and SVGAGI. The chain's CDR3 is CASSYRGPPDTQYF. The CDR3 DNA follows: TGTGCCAGCAGTTACCGAGGGCCCCCTGATACGCAGTATTTT.

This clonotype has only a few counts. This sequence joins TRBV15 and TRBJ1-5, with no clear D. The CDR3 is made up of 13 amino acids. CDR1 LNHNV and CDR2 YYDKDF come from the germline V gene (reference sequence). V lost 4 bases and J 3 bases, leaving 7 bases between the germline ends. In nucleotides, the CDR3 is TGTGCCACCAGCACGATACACAATCAGCCCCAGCATTTT. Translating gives CATSTIHNQPQHF. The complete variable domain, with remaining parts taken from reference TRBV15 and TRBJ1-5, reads DAMVIQNPRYQVTQFGKPVTLSCSQTLNHNVMYWYQQKSSQAPKLLFHYYDKDFNNEADTPDNFQSRRPNTSFCFLDIRSPGLGDTAMYLCATSTIHNQPQHFGDGTRLSIL.

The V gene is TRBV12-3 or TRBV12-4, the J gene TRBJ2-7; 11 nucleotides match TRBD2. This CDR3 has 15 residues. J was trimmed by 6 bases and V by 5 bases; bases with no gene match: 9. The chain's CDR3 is CASSGVLAGGSEQYF. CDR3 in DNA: TGTGCCAGCAGTGGCGTCCTAGCGGGAGGATCCGAGCAGTACTTC.

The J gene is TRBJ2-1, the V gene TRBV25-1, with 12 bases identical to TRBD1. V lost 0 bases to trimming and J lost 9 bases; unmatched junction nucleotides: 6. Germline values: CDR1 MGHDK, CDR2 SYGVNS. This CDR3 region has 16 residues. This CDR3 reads CASSEYGGQGASEQFF. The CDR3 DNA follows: TGTGCCAGCAGTGAATATGGGGGACAGGGGGCTTCTGAGCAGTTCTTC.

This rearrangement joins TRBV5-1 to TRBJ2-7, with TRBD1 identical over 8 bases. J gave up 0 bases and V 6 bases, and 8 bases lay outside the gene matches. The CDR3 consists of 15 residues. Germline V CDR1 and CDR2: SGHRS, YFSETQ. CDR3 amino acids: CASTIDRGRSYEQYF. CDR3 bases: TGCGCCAGCACGATAGACAGGGGCCGCTCCTACGAGCAGTACTTC.

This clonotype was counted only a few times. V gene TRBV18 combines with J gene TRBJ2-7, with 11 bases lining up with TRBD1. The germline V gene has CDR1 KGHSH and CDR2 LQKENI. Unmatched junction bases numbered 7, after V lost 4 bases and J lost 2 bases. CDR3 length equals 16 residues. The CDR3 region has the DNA TGTGCCAGCTCACTCGTGGGGACAGGGGGAGCCTACGAGCAGTACTTC. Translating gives CASSLVGTGGAYEQYF.

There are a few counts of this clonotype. In nucleotides, the CDR3 is TGTGCCAGCAGCGAACATCGAGGGTACGAGCAGTACTTC. It encodes CASSEHRGYEQYF. The chain joins TRBV6-1 to TRBJ2-7; a possible D gene is TRBD2 (5 bases). The V gene lost 6 bases and the J gene lost 4 bases, with 13 bases spanning the gap. The CDR3 has 13 amino acids. Germline V gene lookup returns CDR1 MNHNS and CDR2 SASEGT.

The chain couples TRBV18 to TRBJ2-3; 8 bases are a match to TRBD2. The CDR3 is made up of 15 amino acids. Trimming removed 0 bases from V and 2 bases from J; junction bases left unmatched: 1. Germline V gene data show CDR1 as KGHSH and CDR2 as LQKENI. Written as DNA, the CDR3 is TGTGCCAGCTCACCACCGACTAGCGTCACAGATACGCAGTATTTT. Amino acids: CASSPPTSVTDTQYF.